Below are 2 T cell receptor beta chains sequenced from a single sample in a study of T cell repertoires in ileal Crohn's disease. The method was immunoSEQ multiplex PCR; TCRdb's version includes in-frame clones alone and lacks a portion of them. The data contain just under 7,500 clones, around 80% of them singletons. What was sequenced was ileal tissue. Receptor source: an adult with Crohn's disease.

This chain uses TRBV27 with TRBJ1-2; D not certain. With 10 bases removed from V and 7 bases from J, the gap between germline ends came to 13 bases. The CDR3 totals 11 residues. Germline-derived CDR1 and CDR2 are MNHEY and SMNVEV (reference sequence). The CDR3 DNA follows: TGTGCCACCGCGGGCCCGGGTGGCTACACCTTC. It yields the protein CATAGPGGYTF.

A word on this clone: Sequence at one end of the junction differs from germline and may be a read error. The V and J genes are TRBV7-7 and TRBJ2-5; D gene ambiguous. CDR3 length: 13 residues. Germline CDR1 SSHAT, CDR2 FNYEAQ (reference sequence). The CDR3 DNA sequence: TGTGCTAGCAGCTCAAGTAATCAGGAGACCCAGTACTTC. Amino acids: CASSSSNQETQYF.